Listed below are T cell receptor beta chains from one sample, sequenced in a study of beta chain features in type 1 diabetes. TCRdb keeps only in-frame clones here, not all; method: immunoSEQ multiplex PCR. This sample carries hundreds of thousands of clones, around 15% of them seen once, and the ten largest clones take 0.022%. The specimen was naive CD4+ T cells from blood. The origin of the receptors is a man between 18 and 35 years old with type 1 diabetes. Each CDR3 is given with its conserved first and last residue. Fields, in order: clone size, J gene, V gene, D gene, CDR3 DNA, CDR3 protein. A D gene is named only where the DNA matches it firmly. Size is omitted from some rows. Given values are once, few, many or a class for expanded clones.

NA,TRBJ1-3,TRBV14,NA,TGTGCCAGCAGCCCCCGACGGGACTCGACGGGTGGAAACACCATATATTTT,CASSPRRDSTGGNTIYF
NA,TRBJ1-4,TRBV5-1,NA,TGCGCCAGCAGCTTGGTGACGGGAGCACCGAATGAAAAACTGTTTTTT,CASSLVTGAPNEKLFF
NA,TRBJ2-2,TRBV13,TRBD2,TGTGCCAGCAGCTTCCGGACTAGCGGGGGGGCTGACACCGGGGAGCTGTTTTTT,CASSFRTSGGADTGELFF
few,TRBJ1-5,TRBV18,NA,TGTGCCAGCTCAGAAGGGGACAGCAATCAGCCCCAGCATTTT,CASSEGDSNQPQHF
NA,TRBJ1-1,TRBV11-2,NA,TGTGCCAGCAGCTTAGGATCTGAAGCTTTCTTT,CASSLGSEAFF
NA,TRBJ2-5,TRBV5-5,TRBD1,TGTGCCAGCAGCTTAGGGGACAGGGACGAGACCCAGTACTTC,CASSLGDRDETQYF
few,TRBJ1-5,TRBV6-1,TRBD1,TGTGCCAGCAGTAGGACAGGGGATCTTCAGCCCCAGCATTTT,CASSRTGDLQPQHF
NA,TRBJ2-7,TRBV28,TRBD1,TGTGCCAGCAGTTGGACAGGGGCTTACGAGCAGTACTTC,CASSWTGAYEQYF
few,TRBJ2-2,TRBV29-1,NA,TGCAGCGTTAAGGGGACTTTCACCGGGGAGCTGTTTTTT,CSVKGTFTGELFF
few,TRBJ1-1,TRBV19,NA,TGTGCCAGTAGTCCCGGTGGGGGCTTGGGCACTGAAGCTTTCTTT,CASSPGGGLGTEAFF
few,TRBJ2-1,TRBV7-2,TRBD1,TGTGCCAGCAGCTCCGGACAGGGGCGGAATGAGCAGTTCTTC,CASSSGQGRNEQFF
few,TRBJ2-1,TRBV5-1,NA,TGCGCCAGCAGCTTCCGGGAGCGCTCCTACAATGAGCAGTTCTTC,CASSFRERSYNEQFF
NA,TRBJ2-1,TRBV4-1,TRBD1,TGCGCCAGCAGCCTCGGGACAGGGGGCAATGAGCAGTTCTTC,CASSLGTGGNEQFF
NA,TRBJ2-2,TRBV7-9,NA,TGTGCCAGCAGCTTATCACCCGCCGGGGAGCTGTTTTTT,CASSLSPAGELFF
NA,TRBJ1-5,TRBV4-1,NA,TGCGCCAGCAGCCTAGAGATAAGCCGGGGTAGGAATCAGCCCCAGCATTTT,CASSLEISRGRNQPQHF
once,TRBJ2-7,TRBV5-4,TRBD1,TGTGCCAGCAGCTTGTTGGGACAGGGGGACTACGAGCAGTACTTC,CASSLLGQGDYEQYF
NA,TRBJ2-5,TRBV5-1,NA,TGCGCCAGCAGCGACCAAGAGACCCAGTACTTC,CASSDQETQYF
NA,TRBJ2-4,TRBV30,NA,TGTGCCTGGAGTGATTCACAGGGATACAAAAACATTCAGTACTTC,CAWSDSQGYKNIQYF
few,TRBJ1-1,TRBV5-1,NA,TGCGCCAGCAGCTTGGAGTATAGGGGGACTGAAGCTTTCTTT,CASSLEYRGTEAFF
few,TRBJ2-5,TRBV7-7,NA,TGTGCGCTTGGGGGCGTAGAGACCCAGTACTTC,CALGGVETQYF
NA,TRBJ2-3,TRBV28,TRBD2,TGTGCCAGCAGCTCACAGCGGGGGGGCCCGGATACGCAGTATTTT,CASSSQRGGPDTQYF
NA,TRBJ1-3,TRBV9,TRBD1,TGTGCCAGCAGCGTGGCCGGGACAGGGTTCTCTGGAAACACCATATATTTT,CASSVAGTGFSGNTIYF
NA,TRBJ2-7,TRBV19,NA,TGTGCCAGTAGTTTGCCCCGGGGCCTAGGCGAGCAGTACTTC,CASSLPRGLGEQYF
NA,TRBJ2-6,TRBV2,NA,TGTGCCAATTCGAACAGGGAGAGGCCTGGGGCCAACGTCCTGACTTTC,CANSNRERPGANVLTF
few,TRBJ1-1,TRBV11-2,NA,TGTGCCAGCAGTCCCGTAGGGGCCACTGAAGCTTTCTTT,CASSPVGATEAFF
NA,TRBJ1-1,TRBV18,TRBD1,TGTGCCAGCTCACCTCGGGACAGGGGTGAAGCTTTCTTT,CASSPRDRGEAFF
NA,TRBJ2-7,TRBV7-8,NA,TGTGCCAGCAGCTTAGCCCCAGGCTACGAGCAGTACTTC,CASSLAPGYEQYF
NA,TRBJ2-1,TRBV14,NA,TGTGCCAGCAGCCAACCCCGGACCGACTCCAGCTCCTACAATGAGCAGTTCTTC,CASSQPRTDSSSYNEQFF
NA,TRBJ1-5,TRBV18,NA,TGTGCCAGCTCACCGACGGGGGGTGAACAGCCCCAGCATTTT,CASSPTGGEQPQHF
NA,TRBJ2-1,TRBV2,NA,TGTGCCAGCAGGCAGAATGAGCAGTTCTTC,CASRQNEQFF
NA,TRBJ2-7,TRBV6-5,TRBD1,TGTGCCAGCAGTTACCGGGGGACAGGGGTGGAGGAGCAGTACTTC,CASSYRGTGVEEQYF
once,TRBJ1-6,TRBV9,TRBD1,TGTGCCAGCAGCGTAGGGTTGACAGGGGGGAATAATTCACCCCTCCACTTT,CASSVGLTGGNNSPLHF
NA,TRBJ2-1,TRBV6-6,NA,TGTGCCAGCAGTTCTTGGAATGAGCAGTTCTTC,CASSSWNEQFF
NA,TRBJ2-1,TRBV6-6,TRBD1,TGTGCCAGCAGTACCAGTACTACAGGGGTTCCGTTCTTC,CASSTSTTGVPFF
few,TRBJ2-2,TRBV2,NA,TGTGCGTCGTCTTACACCGGGGAGCTGTTTTTT,CASSYTGELFF
few,TRBJ2-2,TRBV29-1,TRBD2,TGCAGCGTTGATCTAGCGGGAGAGACCGGGGAGCTGTTTTTT,CSVDLAGETGELFF
few,TRBJ2-5,TRBV18,NA,TGTGCCAGCTCACCACCGCGAGGGTCAGAGACCCAGTACTTC,CASSPPRGSETQYF
few,TRBJ2-3,TRBV18,NA,TGTGCCAGCTCACCACCGAACTTAGATACGCAGTATTTT,CASSPPNLDTQYF
few,TRBJ1-1,TRBV5-1,NA,TGCGCCAGCAGCTTTGGCCAGGGGCTGTCTGAAGCTTTCTTT,CASSFGQGLSEAFF
NA,TRBJ2-7,TRBV5-1,TRBD1,TGCGCCAGCAGCTTGGGAGGGACAGGGGATTCCTACGAGCAGTACTTC,CASSLGGTGDSYEQYF
few,TRBJ2-3,TRBV2,NA,TGTGCCAGCAGTGAAGCGTGGAATAGGGACCTCCGGAGGACAGATACGCAGTATTTT,CASSEAWNRDLRRTDTQYF
NA,TRBJ2-5,TRBV5-4,NA,TGTGCCAGCAGCTTGGACCCGGGGGTACAAGAGACCCAGTACTTC,CASSLDPGVQETQYF
few,TRBJ1-5,TRBV30,TRBD1,TGTGCCTGGAGTGTACAGGGGGATGGCAATCAGCCCCAGCATTTT,CAWSVQGDGNQPQHF
NA,TRBJ1-1,TRBV18,NA,TGTGCCAGCTCACCGCACGAGGGGCTTGGCACTGAAGCTTTCTTT,CASSPHEGLGTEAFF